A single sample gave rise to the 9 T cell receptor beta chains below, sequenced in a study of T cell changes during pregnancy in multiple sclerosis. Clones were sequenced by immunoSEQ multiplex PCR, and TCRdb holds only the in-frame ones, with some missing. The data hold some 52,000 clones, with almost 95% observed a single time. This sample comprised CD4+ T cells from peripheral blood mononuclear cells, obtained in the third trimester of pregnancy. All receptors derive from a female donor with multiple sclerosis, enrolled in a pregnancy study.

The rearrangement uses TRBV18 and TRBJ1-1; tentative D call: TRBD1 (5 bases). The ends were cut back, 6 bases at V and 1 base at J, with 9 bases in the middle. There are 13 residues in the CDR3. Germline CDR1 reads KGHSH; CDR2 reads LQKENI. The CDR3: CASSSTGNTEAFF. The CDR3 nucleotides are TGTGCCAGCTCGTCCACAGGGAACACTGAAGCTTTCTTT. The full variable domain, completed using reference TRBV18 and TRBJ1-1, is NAGVMQNPRHLVRRRGQEARLRCSPMKGHSHVYWYRQLPEEGLKFMVYLQKENIIDESGMPKERFSAEFPKEGPSILRIQQVVRGDSAAYFCASSSTGNTEAFFGQGTRLTVV.

The chain links TRBV6-1 to TRBJ2-1; 14 bases align to TRBD2. The V gene end was trimmed by 6 bases and the J gene end by 4 bases; junction bases not matched to a gene: 2. The CDR3 totals 15 residues. Germline V gene data show CDR1 as MNHNS and CDR2 as SASEGT. The chain's CDR3 is CASSRLAGGYNEQFF. The CDR3 bases are TGTGCCAGCAGCCGACTAGCGGGGGGGTACAATGAGCAGTTCTTC.

The chain recombines TRBV6-5 with TRBJ2-7, with TRBD2 matching over 9 bases. The CDR3 totals 15 residues. The V gene's germline CDR1 is MNHEY and CDR2 SVGAGI. The trim removed 6 bases at V and 3 bases at J, leaving 9 bases unmatched. The DNA of the CDR3 is TGTGCCAGCAGCAACAGCGGGAGGTGGGTCTACGAGCAGTACTTC. Translation gives CASSNSGRWVYEQYF.

The chain carries TRBV19 and TRBJ2-1; D is possibly TRBD2 (5 bases). CDR3 length: 13 amino acids. The V end was cut by 6 bases, the J end by 0 bases, with 6 bases between. The germline CDR1 and CDR2 sequences are LNHDA and SQIVND (reference sequence). CDR3 sequence: CASRRDSYNEQFF. CDR3 sequence (DNA): TGTGCCAGTAGACGGGACTCCTACAATGAGCAGTTCTTC.

The V gene is TRBV28, the J gene TRBJ1-5; weak D call: TRBD1 (6 bases). Germline V gene lookup returns CDR1 MDHEN and CDR2 SYDVKM. V was cut by 5 bases and J by 2 bases, with 22 bases left in between. CDR3 size: 18 residues. CDR3 bases: TGTGCCAGCAGTCCCATCCTTAAGAGTGAGGGGGGCAATCAGCCCCAGCATTTT. Amino acid sequence: CASSPILKSEGGNQPQHF.

The chain links TRBV28 to TRBJ2-7, with 14 nucleotides matching TRBD2. The CDR3 extends over 17 amino acids. V lost 3 bases, J lost 4 bases, and 8 bases stayed unmatched. Germline values: CDR1 MDHEN, CDR2 SYDVKM. The CDR3 loop reads CASSLGTSGSIGYEQYF. DNA for the CDR3: TGTGCCAGCAGTTTGGGGACTAGCGGGAGTATCGGGTACGAGCAGTACTTC.

The chain is built from TRBV2 and TRBJ2-2; no reliable D call. V lost 6 bases to trimming and J lost 1 base, with 12 bases between them. Germline V gene lookup returns CDR1 SNHLY and CDR2 FYNNEI. This CDR3 has 15 amino acids. The CDR3 reads CASRGGPQNTGELFF. The DNA of the CDR3 is TGTGCCAGCAGGGGTGGGCCACAGAACACCGGGGAGCTGTTTTTT.

The genes are TRBV30 and TRBJ1-4, with D possibly matching TRBD1 (5 bases). V lost 0 bases and J 7 bases, leaving 12 bases between the germline ends. The CDR3 consists of 14 residues. Per the germline V gene, CDR1 is GTSNPN and CDR2 is SVGIG (reference sequence). CDR3 amino acids: CAWSVGGMSEKLFF. For the CDR3, the DNA is TGTGCCTGGAGTGTGGGGGGTATGAGTGAAAAACTGTTTTTT.

The table lists this clone with a count of one. This chain links TRBV11-2 with TRBJ2-7; the D is unclear. The CDR3 spans 13 residues. CDR1 is SGHAT, CDR2 FQNNGV, per germline. The V and J ends lost 1 base and 5 bases respectively, with 9 bases between them. The CDR3 region is CASSLAGGNEQYF. The CDR3 nucleotides are TGTGCCAGCAGCTTAGCTGGCGGAAACGAGCAGTACTTC.